The T cell receptor beta chain under discussion was sequenced for a study of T cell repertoires in MIS-A myocarditis. Sequencing was performed with immunoSEQ multiplex PCR; in TCRdb, only in-frame clones are kept and a portion is missing. The sample contains 6,500 to 7,500 clones, approximately 80% of which appear only once. Germline values: CDR1 SQVTM, CDR2 ANQGSEA. The germline V and J ends were trimmed by 4 bases and 5 bases, with 9 bases remaining between them. This CDR3 region has 12 residues. The V gene is TRBV29-1, the J gene TRBJ2-1; D gene ambiguous. This clonotype originated in a young man with fulminant myocarditis from multisystem inflammatory syndrome in adults (MIS-A) after COVID-19. Sequencing was done on a sample of right inferior lung lobe tissue obtained at autopsy. In nucleotides, the CDR3 is TGCAGCGTTGGTCGGAGAAACAATGAGCAGTTCTTC. Protein: CSVGRRNNEQFF.